The T cell receptor (beta chain) under discussion was sequenced for a study of blood T cell repertoires in COVID-19. The V end was cut by 4 bases, the J end by 3 bases, with 16 bases between. The CDR3 loop spans 16 amino acids. The germline CDR1 and CDR2 sequences are MNHEY and SVGEGT. Data came from immunoSEQ multiplex PCR; TCRdb stores just in-frame clones and leaves some out. This table holds tens of thousands of clones, 88% found once. The sequence was obtained from a woman older than 75 with active COVID-19. The sample consisted of peripheral blood. The V gene is TRBV6-2 or TRBV6-3, the J gene TRBJ2-1; a possible D gene is TRBD2 (6 bases). In nucleotides, the CDR3 is TGTGCCAGCAGTTCTCCTACTAGCAGCTTCTACAATGAGCAGTTCTTC. Its protein is CASSSPTSSFYNEQFF.